A selection of T cell receptor beta chains follows, all from one sample in a study of shared clonotypes between healthy human individuals. Sequencing used immunoSEQ multiplex PCR; TCRdb keeps in-frame clones, though not all of them. The repertoire has 2 million to 3 million clones, approximately 93% of them found once; the top ten carry more than 0.35%. The source material was naive CD4+ T cells from PBMCs. The receptors shown here come from a young man in good health. Some clones in this sample may be carry-over from other donors' samples. CDR3s include the opening cysteine and the closing phenylalanine or tryptophan. The D gene is left open where the match is weak. Some rows mark clone size as missing; the rest say once, few, many or name a class of expanded clone.

>TRBJ2-3|.|TRBV11-2|TRBD1
CASSLRQGLSDTQYF
TGTGCCAGCAGCCTACGACAGGGCCTCTCAGATACGCAGTATTTT
>TRBJ2-1|.|TRBV10-2|TRBD2
CASSGLAGVYNEQFF
TGCGCCAGCAGTGGGCTAGCGGGAGTTTACAATGAGCAGTTCTTC
>TRBJ1-4|.|TRBV5-1|.
CASRFQQTNEKLFF
TGCGCCAGCAGGTTCCAACAGACTAATGAAAAACTGTTTTTT
>TRBJ2-7|.|TRBV6-5|TRBD2
CASSYSTSGAYEQYF
TGTGCCAGCAGTTACTCGACTAGCGGGGCCTACGAGCAGTACTTC
>TRBJ2-1|.|TRBV30|TRBD2
CAWSRTSAYNEQFF
TGTGCCTGGAGTCGGACTAGCGCATACAATGAGCAGTTCTTC
>TRBJ2-1|.|TRBV7-8|.
CASSFSTYYNEQFF
TGTGCCAGCAGCTTTTCGACTTACTACAATGAGCAGTTCTTC
>TRBJ1-1|few|TRBV13|.
CASNGGTAEAFF
TGTGCCAGCAACGGGGGGACCGCGGAAGCTTTCTTT
>TRBJ2-7|once|TRBV5-4|TRBD1
CASSRVGTGFEQYF
TGTGCCAGCAGCCGGGTGGGGACAGGGTTCGAGCAGTACTTC
>TRBJ2-7|.|TRBV5-4|.
CASSTDGGRSSYEQYF
TGTGCCAGCAGCACGGATGGGGGAAGGAGCTCCTACGAGCAGTACTTC
>TRBJ2-7|.|TRBV2|TRBD1
CASSARTGVDEQYF
TGTGCCAGCAGTGCTAGGACAGGGGTGGACGAGCAGTACTTC
>TRBJ1-2|.|TRBV7-2|.
CASSLGPGRYGYTF
TGTGCCAGCAGCTTAGGTCCGGGACGCTATGGCTACACCTTC
>TRBJ2-1|once|TRBV30|TRBD2
CAWSTTAGDPNEQFF
TGTGCCTGGAGCACCACAGCGGGAGATCCCAATGAGCAGTTCTTC
>TRBJ1-1|few|TRBV27|TRBD1
CASSYLTGGENTEAFF
TGTGCCAGCAGTTATTTGACAGGGGGCGAGAACACTGAAGCTTTCTTT
>TRBJ2-3|.|TRBV5-1|TRBD1
CASSLAAGQGRTDTQYF
TGCGCCAGCAGCTTGGCCGCAGGACAGGGGAGAACAGATACGCAGTATTTT
>TRBJ2-3|.|TRBV5-1|.
CASSLEVSASDTQYF
TGCGCCAGCAGCTTGGAGGTTAGCGCTTCAGATACGCAGTATTTT
>TRBJ2-7|.|TRBV5-4|.
CASSPGGPYEQYF
TGTGCCAGCAGCCCAGGTGGGCCCTACGAGCAGTACTTC
>TRBJ2-7|.|TRBV19|.
CASSANRGGYEQYF
TGTGCCAGTAGTGCAAACAGGGGAGGCTACGAGCAGTACTTC
>TRBJ2-1|once|TRBV28|TRBD1
CASIPWDRGNEQFF
TGTGCCAGCATCCCCTGGGACAGGGGCAATGAGCAGTTCTTC